This T cell receptor (beta chain) is from a study of CD8 T cells in Susac syndrome. Study conclusions and caveats: The study conceded that its TCR sequencing and HLA analysis involved relatively few individuals.

Random-hexamer reverse transcription was applied to roughly 0.5 to 1 ug RNA. Amplification of TCR beta CDR3 by immunoSEQ multiplex PCR spanned 54 Vbeta and 13 Jbeta. TCRdb recomputed calls from the immunoSEQ multiplex PCR reads with MiXCR, one row per CDR3 protein. The sample lists about 150,000 distinct CDR3 sequences; approximately 94% were seen once. Remarks on this clonotype: The antigen is unknown.

V was shortened by 0 bases and J by 8 bases, with 15 bases between the two germline ends. Germline CDR1 is SGDLS and CDR2 is YYNGEE. The CDR3 is made up of 15 amino acids. Sequencing of TCR beta covered CD8+ and CD4+ T cells obtained from blood. Through negative isolation, CD4+ and CD8+ T cells were obtained, while TEMRA cells were enriched using FACS. The receptor was derived from a human donor with multiple sclerosis. Sequencing was carried out using CD8+ T cells from PBMCs. The V and J genes are TRBV9 and TRBJ2-1; D possibly corresponds to TRBD2 (6 bases). CDR3 region: CASSVGGGVGDEQFF. For the CDR3, the DNA is TGTGCCAGCAGCGTAGGTGGCGGGGTGGGCGATGAGCAGTTCTTC.